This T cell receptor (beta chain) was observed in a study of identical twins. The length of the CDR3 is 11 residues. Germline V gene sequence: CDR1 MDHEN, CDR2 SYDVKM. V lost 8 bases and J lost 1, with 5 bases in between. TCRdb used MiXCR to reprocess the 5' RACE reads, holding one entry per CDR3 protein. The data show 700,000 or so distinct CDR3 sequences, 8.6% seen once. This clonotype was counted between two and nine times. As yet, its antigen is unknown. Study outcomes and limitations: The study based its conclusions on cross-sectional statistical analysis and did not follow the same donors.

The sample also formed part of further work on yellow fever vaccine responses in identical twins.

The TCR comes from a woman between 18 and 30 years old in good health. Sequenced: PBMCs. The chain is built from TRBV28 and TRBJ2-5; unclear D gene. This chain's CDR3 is CASGSQETQYF. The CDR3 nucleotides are TGTGCCAGCGGATCCCAAGAGACCCAGTACTTC.